This section outlines one T cell receptor (beta chain) sequence together with its context. This sample is part of a study of blood T cell repertoires in COVID-19. The CDR3 is 11 amino acids. The germline V gene encodes CDR1 LNHDA and CDR2 SQIVND (reference sequence). Trimming pared 3 bases from V and 7 bases from J, leaving 4 bases between. In the original workflow: Estimation of nucleated cell counts was performed using reference gene primer amplification. Method: immunoSEQ multiplex PCR; TCRdb's copy keeps in-frame clones and lacks some. The DNA gave D and trimming, while V, J and clone size come from that table. The repertoire includes approximately 140,000 clones, approximately 85% of them detected once, and 3% to 4% sits in the top ten.

The origin of this receptor is a woman aged 45-65 years with acute COVID-19. Material: PBMCs or T cells enriched from blood (not recorded which). The chain employs TRBV19 and TRBJ2-1; D is undetermined. The CDR3 DNA is TGTGCCAGTAGTATTATTAATGAGCAGTTCTTC. Translation gives CASSIINEQFF. The full variable domain, its missing parts supplied by reference TRBV19 and TRBJ2-1, is DGGITQSPKYLFRKEGQNVTLSCEQNLNHDAMYWYRQDPGQGLRLIYYSQIVNDFQKGDIAEGYSVSREKKESFPLTVTSAQKNPTAFYLCASSIINEQFFGPGTRLTVL.